The 18 T cell receptor beta chains given below trace back to one sample, sequenced in a study of T cell repertoires in cytomegalovirus infection. TCRdb processed the reads anew with MiXCR; each CDR3 protein has one entry. Among about 150,000 distinct CDR3 sequences listed, roughly 17% were seen once. Sample: CD8+ T cells from PBMCs. These receptors all come from a human donor in good health (CMV status not recorded). Some clones in this sample may be carry-over from other donors' samples.

The V and J genes are TRBV15 and TRBJ1-2, with 9 bases fitting TRBD1. The CDR3 has 15 residues. Germline V lookup: CDR1 LNHNV, CDR2 YYDKDF (reference sequence). With 5 bases clipped from V and 6 bases from J, the junction kept 10 bases outside the gene matches. CDR3 DNA sequence: TGTGCCACCAGCGTAAGCTTAGACAGGGGGAATGGCTACACCTTC. This codes for CATSVSLDRGNGYTF.

This clonotype turned up a few times. This chain uses TRBV28 with TRBJ1-6; D call uncertain. Germline values: CDR1 MDHEN, CDR2 SYDVKM. CDR3 length: 14 amino acids. V lost 3 bases and J lost 8, with 11 bases in between. CDR3 nucleotides: TGTGCCAGCAGTTTTCTACCGCCTGATTCACCCCTCCACTTT. Protein product: CASSFLPPDSPLHF.

The genes are TRBV7-9 and TRBJ2-1; D is unresolved. The CDR3 is 11 amino acids. Germline loops: CDR1 SEHNR, CDR2 FQNEAQ (reference sequence). Deletions cut 6 bases from V and 6 bases from J, with 6 bases between. CDR3 sequence (DNA): TGTGCCAGCAGACTATCCAATGAGCAGTTCTTC. Translated, it gives CASRLSNEQFF.

CDR3 bases: TGTGCCAGCAGCTCCGGGGTGCTAAAAAACATTCAGTACTTC. It translates to CASSSGVLKNIQYF. J is TRBJ2-4 and V is TRBV7-8; the D gene is possibly TRBD2 (5 bases). The CDR3 loop spans 14 amino acids. Germline-derived CDR1 and CDR2 are SGHVS and FQNEAQ. The V end was cut by 4 bases, the J end by 4 bases, with 11 bases between.

This clonotype was observed a few times. The rearrangement joins TRBV6-1 to TRBJ2-7; 11 bases match TRBD1. The V gene end was trimmed by 3 bases and the J gene end by 6 bases; junction bases not matched to a gene: 4. Germline assignment: CDR1 MNHNS and CDR2 SASEGT. This CDR3 is 14 amino acids long. The CDR3 region is CASSDGTGGTEQYF. The CDR3, as DNA: TGTGCCAGCAGTGACGGGACAGGGGGAACCGAGCAGTACTTC.

The chain employs TRBV6-8 and TRBJ2-1; either TRBD1 or TRBD2 may supply D (5 bases each). V lost 8 bases, J lost 5 bases, and 10 bases lay in between. Germline assignment: CDR1 MNHGY and CDR2 SAAAGT. The CDR3 is made up of 12 amino acids. Written as DNA, the CDR3 is TGTGCCAGCGGGGCCGGGAACAATGAGCAGTTCTTC. Protein product: CASGAGNNEQFF.

The sample holds a few counts of this clonotype. This CDR3 reads CATSLERSNTEAFF. For the CDR3, the DNA is TGTGCCACCAGCTTGGAAAGGTCGAACACTGAAGCTTTCTTT. This chain links TRBV15 with TRBJ1-1; no clear D. The CDR3 consists of 14 residues. Trimming shortened V by 5 bases and J by 1 base, and 11 bases separated the two germline ends. CDR1 LNHNV and CDR2 YYDKDF come from the germline V gene (reference sequence).

This clonotype was picked up a small number of times. V usage is TRBV28 and J usage is TRBJ1-4; weak D call: TRBD1 (6 bases). CDR1 MDHEN and CDR2 SYDVKM come from the germline V gene. V lost 5 bases and J 7 bases, leaving 17 bases between the germline ends. The CDR3 has 15 residues. This CDR3 is CASSLNRVEAEKLFF. DNA for the CDR3: TGTGCCAGCAGTCTAAACAGGGTGGAGGCTGAAAAACTGTTTTTT.

Here the CDR3 DNA reads TGTGCCAGCAGTCACCTCGGGGACTCCAGAACTTTCTTT. As protein: CASSHLGDSRTFF. The chain carries TRBV27 and TRBJ1-1, with D possibly TRBD1 on 5 matching bases. Germline-derived CDR1 and CDR2 are MNHEY and SMNVEV (reference sequence). This CDR3 region has 13 residues. Between the trimmed V and J ends, which lost 5 bases and 12 bases, there was a span of 19 bases.

The chain has TRBV11-2 and TRBJ2-5, with a weak D call TRBD2 (5 bases). V gave up 6 bases and J gave up 3 bases, with 20 bases separating them. Germline V gene data show CDR1 as SGHAT and CDR2 as FQNNGV. The CDR3 extends over 16 amino acids. This CDR3 reads CASSGVASKSEETQYF. The CDR3, as DNA: TGTGCCAGCAGTGGGGTAGCTAGCAAAAGCGAAGAGACCCAGTACTTC.

This clonotype has more than one count but fewer than ten. V is TRBV4-1 and J is TRBJ2-5, with 7 bases identical to TRBD1. With 3 bases clipped from V and 5 bases from J, the junction kept 12 bases outside the gene matches. Germline V gene data show CDR1 as MGHRA and CDR2 as YSYEKL. The length of the CDR3 is 16 residues. In DNA form, the CDR3 reads TGCGCCAGCAGCCAGGGACAGTTCATGGGCCAGGAGACCCAGTACTTC. This codes for CASSQGQFMGQETQYF.

The chain joins TRBV12-3 or TRBV12-4 to TRBJ2-5, with TRBD2 matching over 10 bases. The junction had 7 bases not matched to a gene; V was cut back by 6 bases and J by 6 bases. CDR3 length equals 14 residues. CDR3 region: CASRLTSGQQTQYF. For the CDR3, the DNA is TGTGCCAGCAGACTGACTAGCGGGCAGCAGACCCAGTACTTC.

The chain employs TRBV6-1 and TRBJ2-1; 7 nucleotides line up with TRBD2. Trimming took 2 bases from V and 3 from J; bases not matched to a gene: 13. This CDR3 comprises 18 residues. Germline CDR1 reads MNHNS; CDR2 reads SASEGT. CDR3 in amino acids: CASSEYSPLAENYNEQFF. The CDR3 DNA reads TGTGCCAGCAGTGAATATTCCCCCCTAGCGGAAAACTACAATGAGCAGTTCTTC.

This clonotype was observed a few times. The rearrangement links TRBV5-1 to TRBJ2-2; D uncertain. Trimming shortened V by 0 bases and J by 6 bases, and 6 bases separated the two germline ends. The CDR3 consists of 13 residues. Germline CDR1 SGHRS, CDR2 YFSETQ. The CDR3 DNA reads as TGCGCCAGCAGCTTGGCCCCCCCCGGGGAGCTGTTTTTT. Amino acid sequence: CASSLAPPGELFF. Looking up the rest from reference TRBV5-1 and TRBJ2-2 gives the full variable domain: KAGVTQTPRYLIKTRGQQVTLSCSPISGHRSVSWYQQTPGQGLQFLFEYFSETQRNKGNFPGRFSGRQFSNSRSEMNVSTLELGDSALYLCASSLAPPGELFFGEGSRLTVL.

J is TRBJ2-1 and V is TRBV7-6; 7 bases are a match to TRBD2. The germline CDR1 and CDR2 sequences are SGHVS and FNYEAQ. This CDR3 is built from 15 residues. The junction had 6 bases not matched to a gene; V was cut back by 2 bases and J by 5 bases. The CDR3 here is CASSLSGRADNEQFF. The CDR3 region has the DNA TGTGCCAGCAGCTTAAGTGGGAGGGCCGACAATGAGCAGTTCTTC.

The table lists this clonotype with a few counts. The chain's CDR3 is CASSPVRRTSGKDTQYF. DNA of the CDR3: TGTGCCAGCAGCCCGGTTCGCCGTACTAGCGGTAAAGATACGCAGTATTTT. The rearrangement links TRBV7-2 to TRBJ2-3; 8 bases agree with TRBD2. This CDR3 region has 17 residues. The germline V gene has CDR1 SGHTA and CDR2 FQGNSA. After removal of 5 bases from V and 5 bases from J, the junction contained 15 bases not matched to a gene. Together with reference TRBV7-2 and TRBJ2-3, the CDR3 gives the full variable domain: GAGVSQSPSNKVTEKGKDVELRCDPISGHTALYWYRQSLGQGLEFLIYFQGNSAPDKSGLPSDRFSAERTGGSVSTLTIQRTQQEDSAVYLCASSPVRRTSGKDTQYFGPGTRLTVL.

This clonotype was seen repeatedly, ten times or more. J is TRBJ2-7 and V is TRBV7-2; D gene uncertain. Trimming left V 2 bases short and J 3 bases short, with 8 bases between. This CDR3 comprises 13 residues. CDR1 and CDR2 (germline): SGHTA, FQGNSA. CDR3 region: CASSLLRIYEQYF. In nucleotides, the CDR3 is TGTGCCAGCAGCTTATTACGGATCTACGAGCAGTACTTC.

The chain uses TRBV28 and TRBJ1-2; 8 nucleotides align to TRBD1. The CDR3 runs to 15 residues. CDR1 and CDR2 from the germline V gene are MDHEN and SYDVKM. The V gene end was trimmed by 4 bases and the J gene end by 0 bases; junction bases not matched to a gene: 4. CDR3 protein: CASSSGTGANYGYTF. The CDR3 nucleotides are TGTGCCAGCAGTTCCGGGACAGGAGCTAACTATGGCTACACCTTC.